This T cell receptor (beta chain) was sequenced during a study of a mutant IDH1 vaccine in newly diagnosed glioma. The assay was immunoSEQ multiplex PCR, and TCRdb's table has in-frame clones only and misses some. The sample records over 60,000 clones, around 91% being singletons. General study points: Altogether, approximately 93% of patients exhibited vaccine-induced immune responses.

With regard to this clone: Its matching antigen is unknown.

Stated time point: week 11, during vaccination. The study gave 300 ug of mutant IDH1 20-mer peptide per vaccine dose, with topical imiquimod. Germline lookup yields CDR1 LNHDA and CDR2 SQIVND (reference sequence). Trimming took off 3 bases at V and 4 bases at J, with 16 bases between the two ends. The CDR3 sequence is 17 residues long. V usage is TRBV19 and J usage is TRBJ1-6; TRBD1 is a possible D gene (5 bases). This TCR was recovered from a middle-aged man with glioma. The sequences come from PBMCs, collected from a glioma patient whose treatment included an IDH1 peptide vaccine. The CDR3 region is CASSMVGDLGYNSPLHF. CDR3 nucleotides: TGTGCCAGTAGTATGGTCGGGGACCTCGGGTATAATTCACCCCTCCACTTT. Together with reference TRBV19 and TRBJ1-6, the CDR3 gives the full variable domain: DGGITQSPKYLFRKEGQNVTLSCEQNLNHDAMYWYRQDPGQGLRLIYYSQIVNDFQKGDIAEGYSVSREKKESFPLTVTSAQKNPTAFYLCASSMVGDLGYNSPLHFGNGTRLTVT.